Described below is a single T cell receptor (beta chain) sequence and its context. Its antigen is currently unknown. This entry belongs to a study of T cells in Graves' hyperthyroidism and ophthalmopathy. Overall study results and limits: Blood also showed most of the thyroid clonotypes that were expanded above 0.001. Researchers report that a 13 V-J model separated ophthalmopathy from stable hyperthyroidism.

CDR1 SGHAT and CDR2 FQNNGV come from the germline V gene. V shed 5 bases and J 8 bases; nucleotides not matched to a gene: 6. CDR3 length: 16 amino acids. The investigators amplified TCR beta CDR3 regions from RNA transcripts. Researchers ran a first-round RT-PCR on the TCR CDR3 using the HTBI primer set. TCRdb reanalysed the multiplex PCR reads using MiXCR and keeps one entry per CDR3 protein. The repertoire has fewer than 200,000 distinct CDR3 sequences, about a tenth of them found once; the top ten carry around 20%. This clonotype was obtained from a woman between 18 and 29 years old with Graves' hyperthyroidism that later progressed to Graves' ophthalmopathy. V usage is TRBV11-2 and J usage is TRBJ2-4; TRBD2 matches 16 bases. The sequenced material came from blood. CDR3 coding DNA: TGTGCCAGCAGCCTCGGGACTAGCGGGGGGGCGGACATTCAGTACTTC. Protein product: CASSLGTSGGADIQYF.